The sequence of this TCR beta chain was determined in a study of blood T cells in healthy people across ages. Alongside a J-beta primer mix, a sample-barcoded 5' primer served in a second PCR lasting roughly 7 to 12 cycles. MiXCR, run by TCRdb on the 5' RACE reads, gives a single entry per CDR3 protein. The repertoire includes fewer than 700,000 distinct CDR3 sequences, under 55% of them detected once, and roughly 24% sits in the top ten. The CDR3 extends over 17 amino acids. Trimming cost V 1 base and J 4 bases; bases outside gene matches: 11. Looked up from germline, CDR1 is SGHTA and CDR2 is FQGNSA.

This receptor was taken from a man older than 75 in good health. This rearrangement joins TRBV7-2 to TRBJ1-2, with TRBD1 identical over 8 bases. The sequencing sample was made of blood. CDR3 nucleotides: TGTACCAGCAGCTTAGGGACAGGGACCCGCTCGGGCTATGGCTACACCTTC. This gives the protein CTSSLGTGTRSGYGYTF.